This entry concerns a single TCR beta chain. Trimming removed 0 bases from V and 10 bases from J; junction bases left unmatched: 9. CDR1 is SGDLS and CDR2 is YYNGEE in the germline V gene. The CDR3 extends over 16 amino acids. This sample stems from a study of T cell changes during pregnancy in multiple sclerosis. Repertoires were generated with immunoSEQ multiplex PCR, while TCRdb's copy carries only in-frame clones and drops some. The sample carries tens of thousands of clones, just under 95% recorded once. The sequencing used peripheral blood, collected in the third trimester of pregnancy. The clonotype was recovered from a female donor in good health, enrolled as a control in a pregnancy study. The rearrangement links TRBV9 to TRBJ2-1; TRBD2 aligns across 11 bases. In nucleotides, the CDR3 is TGTGCCAGCAGCGTAGGTTCTGGGGGACTAGCGGTCGAGCAGTTCTTC. Its translation: CASSVGSGGLAVEQFF.